The TCR beta chain described here comes from a study of cytomegalovirus exposure and HLA in healthy donors. Study-wide results and caveats: Trimming of TCR beta V- and J-genes showed a link, identified in a later analysis, to a missense DCLRE1C variant. DRB1 had the most TCR associations and HLA-C the fewest, a later analysis found, with rates varying by HLA locus.

V gave up 1 base and J gave up 6 bases, with 12 bases separating them. There are 14 residues in the CDR3. CDR1 is SGHVS and CDR2 is FQNEAQ in the germline V gene. Primers for the PCR totalled 60 Vbeta and 13 Jbeta. Produced via immunoSEQ multiplex PCR; TCRdb's table is partial and in-frame only. Of about 130,000 clones listed, 78% are singletons. A remark on this clone: Its antigen is still unknown.

Sequenced sample: PBMCs. V is TRBV7-8 and J is TRBJ1-1, with D tentatively TRBD1 (6 bases). The source is a woman aged 40-49 years in good health and CMV-seronegative. The CDR3 here is CASSLVAPGAEAFF. CDR3 DNA sequence: TGTGCCAGCAGCTTAGTAGCCCCAGGGGCTGAAGCTTTCTTT. The full variable domain, completed using reference TRBV7-8 and TRBJ1-1, is GAGVSQSPRYKVAKRGQDVALRCDPISGHVSLFWYQQALGQGPEFLTYFQNEAQLDKSGLPSDRFFAERPEGSVSTLKIQRTQQEDSAVYLCASSLVAPGAEAFFGQGTRLTVV.